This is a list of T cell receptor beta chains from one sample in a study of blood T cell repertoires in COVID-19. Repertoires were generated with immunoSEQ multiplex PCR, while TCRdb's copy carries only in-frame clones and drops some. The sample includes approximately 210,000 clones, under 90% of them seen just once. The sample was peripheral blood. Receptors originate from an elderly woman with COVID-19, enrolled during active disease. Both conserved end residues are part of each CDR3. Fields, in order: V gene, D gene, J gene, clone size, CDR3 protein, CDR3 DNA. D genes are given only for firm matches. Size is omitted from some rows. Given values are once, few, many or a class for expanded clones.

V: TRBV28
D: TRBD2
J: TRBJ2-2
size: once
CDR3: CASRERGYTGELFF
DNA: TGTGCCAGCCGAGAGCGGGGTTACACCGGGGAGCTGTTTTTT

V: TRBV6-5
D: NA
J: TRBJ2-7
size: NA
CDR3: CASSRLGSLYEQYF
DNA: TGTGCCAGCAGTCGACTAGGTTCACTCTACGAGCAGTACTTC

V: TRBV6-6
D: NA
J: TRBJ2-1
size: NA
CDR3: CASSLTTGNNEQFF
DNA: TGTGCCAGCAGTTTAACCACAGGGAACAATGAGCAGTTCTTC

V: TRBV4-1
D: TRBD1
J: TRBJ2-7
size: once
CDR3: CASSQGIGQGAYEQYF
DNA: TGCGCCAGCAGCCAAGGGATCGGACAGGGAGCCTACGAGCAGTACTTC

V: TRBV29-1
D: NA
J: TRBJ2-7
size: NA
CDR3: CSVGVGTYEQYF
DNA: TGCAGCGTTGGGGTTGGGACTTACGAGCAGTACTTC

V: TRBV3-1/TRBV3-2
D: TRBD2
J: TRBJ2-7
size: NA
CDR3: CASSTGLGLARHEQYF
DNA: TGTGCCAGCAGCACGGGGCTGGGACTAGCACGCCACGAGCAGTACTTC

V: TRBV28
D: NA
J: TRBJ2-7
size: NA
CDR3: CASSPSRQAYEQYF
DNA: TGTGCCAGCAGTCCTTCTCGACAGGCCTACGAGCAGTACTTC

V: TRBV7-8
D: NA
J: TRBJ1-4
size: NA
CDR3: CASSPLRAGDVFF
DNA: TGTGCCAGCAGCCCCTTAAGGGCGGGGGACGTGTTTTTT

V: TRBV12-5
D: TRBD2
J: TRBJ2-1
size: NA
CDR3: CASGTRARSGSSYNEQFF
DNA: TGTGCTAGTGGTACCCGGGCCCGAAGCGGGAGCTCCTACAATGAGCAGTTCTTC

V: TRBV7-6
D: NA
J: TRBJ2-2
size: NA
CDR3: CASSPGGGRAGELFF
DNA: TGTGCCAGCAGCCCTGGGGGGGGGCGCGCCGGGGAGCTGTTTTTT

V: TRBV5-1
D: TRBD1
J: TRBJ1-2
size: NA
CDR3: CASNSGQGYGYTF
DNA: TGCGCCAGCAATTCGGGACAGGGGTATGGCTACACCTTC

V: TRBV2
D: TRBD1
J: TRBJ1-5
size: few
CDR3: CASRGSGQGANQPQHF
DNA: TGTGCCAGCAGGGGGTCCGGACAGGGGGCGAATCAGCCCCAGCATTTT

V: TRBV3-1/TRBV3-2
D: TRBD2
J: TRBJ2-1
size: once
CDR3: CASSQNGVSGGATYNEQFF
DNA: TGTGCCAGCAGCCAAAACGGGGTTTCCGGGGGGGCCACCTACAATGAGCAGTTCTTC

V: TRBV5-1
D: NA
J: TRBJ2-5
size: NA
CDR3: CASRGGLQETQYF
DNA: TGCGCCAGCAGGGGGGGGCTCCAAGAGACCCAGTACTTC

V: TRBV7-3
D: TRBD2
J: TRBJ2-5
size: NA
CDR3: CASSRTSSETQYF
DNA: TGTGCCAGCAGCCGGACTAGTTCAGAGACCCAGTACTTC

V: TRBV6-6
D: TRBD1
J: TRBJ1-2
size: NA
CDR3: CASTPFGQGGGYTF
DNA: TGTGCCAGCACCCCCTTCGGACAGGGAGGGGGCTACACCTTC

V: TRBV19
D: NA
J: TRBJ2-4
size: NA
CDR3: CASTGRAGAKNIQYF
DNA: TGTGCCAGTACGGGAAGGGCTGGAGCCAAAAACATTCAGTACTTC

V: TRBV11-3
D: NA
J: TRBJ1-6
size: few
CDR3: CASSLAGSSPLHF
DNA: TGTGCCAGCAGCTTAGCGGGGTCCTCACCCCTCCACTTT

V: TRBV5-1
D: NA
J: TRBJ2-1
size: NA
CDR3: CASSSGQAYNEQFF
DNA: TGCGCCAGCAGCTCTGGACAAGCCTACAATGAGCAGTTCTTC

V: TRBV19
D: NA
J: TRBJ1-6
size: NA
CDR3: CASSIAGFNSPLHF
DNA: TGTGCCAGTAGTATAGCCGGGTTCAATTCACCCCTCCACTTT

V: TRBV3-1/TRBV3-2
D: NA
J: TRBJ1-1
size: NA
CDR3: CASSQVGGNTEAFF
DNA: TGTGCCAGCAGCCAAGTTGGAGGGAACACTGAAGCTTTCTTT

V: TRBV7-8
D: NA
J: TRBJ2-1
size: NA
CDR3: CASKGSGWPPGSYNEQFF
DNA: TGTGCCAGCAAAGGAAGTGGGTGGCCGCCGGGATCCTACAATGAGCAGTTCTTC

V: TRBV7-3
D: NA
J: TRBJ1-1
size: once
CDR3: CASSPGGQGSPSEAFF
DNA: TGTGCCAGCAGCCCGGGGGGGCAGGGGAGCCCCTCTGAAGCTTTCTTT

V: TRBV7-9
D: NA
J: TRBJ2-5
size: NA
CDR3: CASGALNQETQYF
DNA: TGTGCCAGCGGAGCGTTAAATCAAGAGACCCAGTACTTC

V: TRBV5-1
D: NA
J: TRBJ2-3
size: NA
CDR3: CASSLAGTSGDTQYF
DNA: TGCGCCAGCAGCTTGGCCGGGACTTCTGGGGATACGCAGTATTTT

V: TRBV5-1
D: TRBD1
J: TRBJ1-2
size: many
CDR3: CASSLAPDRGPRDGYTF
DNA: TGCGCCAGCAGCTTGGCCCCTGACAGGGGGCCTCGTGATGGCTACACCTTC

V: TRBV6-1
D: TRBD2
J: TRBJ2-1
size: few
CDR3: CASSDRRGGYNEQFF
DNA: TGTGCCAGCAGTGATAGGCGGGGGGGGTACAATGAGCAGTTCTTC

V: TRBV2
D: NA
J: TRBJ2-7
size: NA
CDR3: CASACEQYF
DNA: TGTGCCAGCGCGTGCGAGCAGTACTTC

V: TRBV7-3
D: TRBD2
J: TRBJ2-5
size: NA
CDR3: CASSTPGLTWQETQYF
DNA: TGTGCCAGCAGCACACCGGGACTAACTTGGCAAGAGACCCAGTACTTC

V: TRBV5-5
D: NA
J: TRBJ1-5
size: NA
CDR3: CASSLVPGGGPVQPQHF
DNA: TGTGCCAGCAGCTTGGTCCCTGGGGGGGGGCCGGTTCAGCCCCAGCATTTT

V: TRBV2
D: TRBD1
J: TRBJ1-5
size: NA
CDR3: CASVQGSGDQPQHF
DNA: TGTGCCAGCGTACAGGGGAGTGGAGATCAGCCCCAGCATTTT

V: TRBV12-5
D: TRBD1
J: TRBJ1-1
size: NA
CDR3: CASGGLPPGGQAFF
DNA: TGTGCTAGTGGGGGCCTACCACCAGGGGGGCAAGCTTTCTTT

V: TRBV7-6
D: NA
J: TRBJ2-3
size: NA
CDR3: CASSLRGYGGTTDTQYF
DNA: TGTGCCAGCAGCTTAAGGGGTTACGGGGGAACCACAGATACGCAGTATTTT

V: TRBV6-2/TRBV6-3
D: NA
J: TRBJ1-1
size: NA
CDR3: CASSTDPDRAFF
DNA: TGTGCCAGCAGCACAGACCCAGACAGGGCTTTCTTT

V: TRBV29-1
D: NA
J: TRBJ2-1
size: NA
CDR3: CSVDQRAFSYNEQFF
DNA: TGCAGCGTTGACCAGCGGGCCTTCTCCTACAATGAGCAGTTCTTC

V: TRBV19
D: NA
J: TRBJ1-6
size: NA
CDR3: CASSSPGNSPLHF
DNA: TGTGCCAGTAGTAGCCCCGGGAATTCACCCCTCCACTTT

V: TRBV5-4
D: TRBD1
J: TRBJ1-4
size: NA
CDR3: CASSLGTGGGDEKLFF
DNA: TGTGCCAGCAGCTTGGGGACAGGGGGCGGCGATGAAAAACTGTTTTTT

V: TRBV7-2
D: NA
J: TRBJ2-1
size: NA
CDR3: CASSLYSNSYNEQFF
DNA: TGTGCCAGCAGCTTGTACAGCAACTCCTACAATGAGCAGTTCTTC

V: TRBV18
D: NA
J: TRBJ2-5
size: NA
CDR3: CASSQYSQETQYF
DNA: TGTGCCAGCTCACAGTATAGCCAAGAGACCCAGTACTTC

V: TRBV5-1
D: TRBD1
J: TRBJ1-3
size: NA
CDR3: CASSSQTGGTLNTIYF
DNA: TGCGCCAGCAGCTCCCAAACAGGGGGTACTTTAAACACCATATATTTT

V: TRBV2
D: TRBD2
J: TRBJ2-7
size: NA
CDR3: CASNIGGRSGEQYF
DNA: TGTGCCAGCAATATCGGCGGGAGATCTGGCGAGCAGTACTTC

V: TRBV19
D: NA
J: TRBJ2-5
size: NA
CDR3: CASSIGDSKSLGTQYF
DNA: TGTGCCAGTAGTATAGGGGACTCCAAGTCATTGGGGACCCAGTACTTC

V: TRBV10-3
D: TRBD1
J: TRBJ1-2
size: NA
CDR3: CAIRDRLIYGYTF
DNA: TGTGCCATCAGGGACAGGCTGATCTATGGCTACACCTTC

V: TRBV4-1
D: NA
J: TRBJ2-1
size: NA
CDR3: CASSPIRSSYNEQFF
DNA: TGCGCCAGCAGCCCGATAAGGAGCTCCTACAATGAGCAGTTCTTC

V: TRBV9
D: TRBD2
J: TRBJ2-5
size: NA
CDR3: CASSVGVVSGGPETQYF
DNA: TGTGCCAGCAGCGTAGGGGTAGTTAGCGGGGGACCAGAGACCCAGTACTTC

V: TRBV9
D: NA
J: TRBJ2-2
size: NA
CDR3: CASSVAGGTNTGELFF
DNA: TGTGCCAGCAGCGTAGCGGGCGGGACGAACACCGGGGAGCTGTTTTTT

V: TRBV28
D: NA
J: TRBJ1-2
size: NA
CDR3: CASTPPVSSYGYTF
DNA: TGTGCCAGCACCCCTCCGGTTAGTAGCTATGGCTACACCTTC

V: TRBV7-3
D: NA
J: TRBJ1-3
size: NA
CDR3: CASSLGPLDSGNTIYF
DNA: TGTGCCAGCAGCTTAGGGCCGCTTGACTCTGGAAACACCATATATTTT

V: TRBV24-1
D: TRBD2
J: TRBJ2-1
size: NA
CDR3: CATSDPSGGPYNEQFF
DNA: TGTGCCACCAGTGACCCCTCGGGGGGGCCCTACAATGAGCAGTTCTTC

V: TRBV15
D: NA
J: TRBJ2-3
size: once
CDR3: CATSRGPGSTDTQYF
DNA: TGTGCCACCAGCAGGGGGCCGGGTAGCACAGATACGCAGTATTTT

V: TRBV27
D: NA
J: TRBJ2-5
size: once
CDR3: CASSRAGNRQETQYF
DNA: TGTGCCAGCAGCCGAGCCGGGAACAGACAAGAGACCCAGTACTTC

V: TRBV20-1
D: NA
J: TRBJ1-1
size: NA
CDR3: CSASGQAINTEAFF
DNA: TGCAGTGCTAGTGGGCAGGCGATCAACACTGAAGCTTTCTTT

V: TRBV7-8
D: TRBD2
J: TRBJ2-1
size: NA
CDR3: CASSFRPGTSGDNEQFF
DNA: TGTGCCAGCAGCTTCCGACCCGGGACTAGCGGAGACAATGAGCAGTTCTTC

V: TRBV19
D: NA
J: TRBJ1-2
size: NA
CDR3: CASTIDGGMDYGYTF
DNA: TGTGCCAGTACCATAGATGGAGGGATGGACTATGGCTACACCTTC

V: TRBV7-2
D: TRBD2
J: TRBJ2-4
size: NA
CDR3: CASSSQTSLAGGPGDIQYF
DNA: TGTGCCAGCAGCTCTCAAACCTCATTAGCGGGAGGGCCGGGGGACATTCAGTACTTC

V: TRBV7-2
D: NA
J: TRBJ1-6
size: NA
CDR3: CASTRGAGALHF
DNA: TGTGCCAGCACGCGGGGGGCGGGTGCCCTCCACTTT

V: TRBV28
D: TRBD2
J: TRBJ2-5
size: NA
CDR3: CASSRPGTNQETQYF
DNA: TGTGCCAGCAGTCGGCCCGGGACTAACCAAGAGACCCAGTACTTC